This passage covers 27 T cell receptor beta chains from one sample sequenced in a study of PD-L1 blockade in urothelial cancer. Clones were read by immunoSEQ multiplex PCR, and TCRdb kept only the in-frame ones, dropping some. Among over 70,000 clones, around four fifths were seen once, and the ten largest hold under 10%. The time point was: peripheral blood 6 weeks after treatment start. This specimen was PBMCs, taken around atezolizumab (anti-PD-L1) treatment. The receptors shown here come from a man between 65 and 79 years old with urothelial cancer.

The CDR3 loop is CASSYSSSPGEQYF. CDR3 nucleotide sequence: TGTGCCAGCAGTTACTCAAGTAGCCCGGGGGAGCAGTACTTC. This chain connects TRBV6-5 to TRBJ2-7; D might be TRBD2 (5 bases). This CDR3 spans 14 amino acids. Trimming shortened V by 0 bases and J by 7 bases, and 13 bases separated the two germline ends. The germline V gene encodes CDR1 MNHEY and CDR2 SVGAGI.

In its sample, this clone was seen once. The CDR3, as DNA: TGCGCCAGCAGCTCTGACCAACAGGGGGCGCAGGATACGCAGTATTTT. It yields the protein CASSSDQQGAQDTQYF. The chain recombines TRBV5-1 with TRBJ2-3, with 9 bases identical to TRBD1. CDR1 and CDR2 from the germline V gene are SGHRS and YFSETQ. The trim removed 3 bases at V and 6 bases at J, leaving 11 bases unmatched. The CDR3 has 16 residues.

CDR3 coding DNA: TGTGCCACAGGCCCGGGACTAGCGGGGTACGAGCAGTACTTC. It codes for CATGPGLAGYEQYF. The chain uses TRBV15 and TRBJ2-7; 13 bases agree with TRBD2. Germline CDR1 LNHNV, CDR2 YYDKDF (reference sequence). The CDR3 contains 14 residues. V was clipped by 9 bases and J by 4 bases; unmatched bases: 6.

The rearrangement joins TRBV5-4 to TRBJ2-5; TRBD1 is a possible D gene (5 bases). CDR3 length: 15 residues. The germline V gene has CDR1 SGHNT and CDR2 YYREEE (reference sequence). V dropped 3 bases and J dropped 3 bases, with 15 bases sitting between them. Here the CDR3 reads CASSSYRQSKETQYF. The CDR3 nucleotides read TGTGCCAGCAGCTCGTATCGACAGTCAAAAGAGACCCAGTACTTC.

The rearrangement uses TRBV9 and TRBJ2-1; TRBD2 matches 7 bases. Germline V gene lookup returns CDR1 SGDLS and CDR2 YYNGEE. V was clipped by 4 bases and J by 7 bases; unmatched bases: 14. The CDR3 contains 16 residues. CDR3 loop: CASSSPRGDPYNEQFF. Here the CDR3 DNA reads TGTGCCAGCAGCTCCCCCCGGGGGGACCCTTATAATGAGCAGTTCTTC.

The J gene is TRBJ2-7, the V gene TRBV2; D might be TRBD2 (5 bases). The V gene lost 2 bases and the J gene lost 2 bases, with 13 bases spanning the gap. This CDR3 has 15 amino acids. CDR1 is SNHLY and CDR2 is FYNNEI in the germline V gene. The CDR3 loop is CASSESAGSPYEQYF. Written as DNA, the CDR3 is TGTGCCAGCAGTGAATCGGCGGGCTCCCCCTACGAGCAGTACTTC.

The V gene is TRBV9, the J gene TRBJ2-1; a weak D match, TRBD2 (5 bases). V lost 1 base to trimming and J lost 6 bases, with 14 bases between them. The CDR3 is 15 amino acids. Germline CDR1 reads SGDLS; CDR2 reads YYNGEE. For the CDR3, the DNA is TGTGCCAGCAGCGTAAGTCTAACTAGAAGCAATGAGCAGTTCTTC. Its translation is CASSVSLTRSNEQFF.

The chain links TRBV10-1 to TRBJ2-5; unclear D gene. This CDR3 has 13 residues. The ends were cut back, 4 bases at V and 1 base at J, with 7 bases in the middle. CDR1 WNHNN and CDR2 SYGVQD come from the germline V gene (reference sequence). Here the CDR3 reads CASSGDSQETQYF. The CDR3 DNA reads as TGCGCCAGCAGTGGAGACTCCCAAGAGACCCAGTACTTC.

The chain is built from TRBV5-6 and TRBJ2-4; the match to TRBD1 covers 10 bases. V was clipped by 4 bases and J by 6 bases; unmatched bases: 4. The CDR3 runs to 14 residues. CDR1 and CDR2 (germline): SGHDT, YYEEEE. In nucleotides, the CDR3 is TGTGCCAGCAGCCTGCGGGACAGGGGAAACATTCAGTACTTC. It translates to CASSLRDRGNIQYF.

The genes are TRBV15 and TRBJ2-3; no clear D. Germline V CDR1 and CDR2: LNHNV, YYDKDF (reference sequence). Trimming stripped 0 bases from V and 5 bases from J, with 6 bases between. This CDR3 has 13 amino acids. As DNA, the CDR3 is TGTGCCACCAGCAGAGATCCCGTAGATACGCAGTATTTT. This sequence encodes CATSRDPVDTQYF.

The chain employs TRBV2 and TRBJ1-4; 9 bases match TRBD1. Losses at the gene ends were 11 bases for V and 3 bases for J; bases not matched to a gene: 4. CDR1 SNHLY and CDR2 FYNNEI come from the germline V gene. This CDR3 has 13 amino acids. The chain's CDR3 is CAAGQGANEKLFF. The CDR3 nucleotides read TGTGCCGCGGGACAGGGAGCTAATGAAAAACTGTTTTTT.

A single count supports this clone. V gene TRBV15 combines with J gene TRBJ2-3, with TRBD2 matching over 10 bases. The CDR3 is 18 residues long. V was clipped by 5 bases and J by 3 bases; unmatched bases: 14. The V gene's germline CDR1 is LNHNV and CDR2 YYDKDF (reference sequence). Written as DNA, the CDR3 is TGTGCCACCAGCGGATTGGATCCGGGACTAGCGAAAACAGATACGCAGTATTTT. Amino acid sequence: CATSGLDPGLAKTDTQYF.

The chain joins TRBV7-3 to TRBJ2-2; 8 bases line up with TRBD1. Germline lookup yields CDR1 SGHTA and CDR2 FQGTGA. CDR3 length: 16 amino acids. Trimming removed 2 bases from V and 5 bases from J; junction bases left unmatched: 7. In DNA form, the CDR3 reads TGTGCCAGCAGCTTACAGGGGGCAGGAAATACCGGGGAGCTGTTTTTT. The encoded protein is CASSLQGAGNTGELFF.

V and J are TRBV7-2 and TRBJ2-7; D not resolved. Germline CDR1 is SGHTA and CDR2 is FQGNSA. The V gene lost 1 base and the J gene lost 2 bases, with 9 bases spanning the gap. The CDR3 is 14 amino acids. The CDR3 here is CASSLGIGAYEQYF. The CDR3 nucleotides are TGTGCCAGCAGCTTAGGAATAGGAGCCTACGAGCAGTACTTC.

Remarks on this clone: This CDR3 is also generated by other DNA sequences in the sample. CDR3 in amino acids: CASSQTSYEQYF. CDR3 bases: TGTGCCAGCAGCCAAACCAGCTACGAGCAGTACTTC. The gene calls are TRBV4-2 and TRBJ2-7; D is unclear. The germline V and J ends were trimmed by 2 bases and 3 bases, with 5 bases remaining between them. CDR1 and CDR2 (germline): LGHNA, YNFKEQ. The CDR3 length is 12 residues.

CDR3: CASSIRTGWDTNTEAFF. CDR3 nucleotide sequence: TGTGCCAGTAGTATAAGGACAGGATGGGACACGAACACTGAAGCTTTCTTT. This chain uses TRBV19 with TRBJ1-1, with 7 positions matching TRBD1. Per the germline V gene, CDR1 is LNHDA and CDR2 is SQIVND (reference sequence). This CDR3 is built from 17 residues. The V gene end was trimmed by 2 bases and the J gene end by 1 base; junction bases not matched to a gene: 10.

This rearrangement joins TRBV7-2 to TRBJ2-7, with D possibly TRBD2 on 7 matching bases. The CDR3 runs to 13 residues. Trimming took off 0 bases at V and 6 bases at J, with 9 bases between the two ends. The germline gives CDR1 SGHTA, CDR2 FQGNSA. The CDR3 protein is CASSLAGGGEQYF. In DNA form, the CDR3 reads TGTGCCAGCAGCTTAGCGGGAGGGGGCGAGCAGTACTTC.

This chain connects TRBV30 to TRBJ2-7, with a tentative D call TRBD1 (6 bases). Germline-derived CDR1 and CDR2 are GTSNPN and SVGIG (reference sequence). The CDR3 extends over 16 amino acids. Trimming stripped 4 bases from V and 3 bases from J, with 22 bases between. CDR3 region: CAWKSPYPLDSYEQYF. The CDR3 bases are TGTGCCTGGAAATCCCCTTATCCCTTGGACAGCTACGAGCAGTACTTC.

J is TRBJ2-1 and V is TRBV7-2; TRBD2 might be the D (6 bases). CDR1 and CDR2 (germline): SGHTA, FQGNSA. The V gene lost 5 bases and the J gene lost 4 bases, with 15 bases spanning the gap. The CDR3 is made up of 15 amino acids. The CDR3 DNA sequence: TGTGCCAGCAGCGTAATGGGACTGCAGTACAATGAGCAGTTCTTC. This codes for CASSVMGLQYNEQFF.

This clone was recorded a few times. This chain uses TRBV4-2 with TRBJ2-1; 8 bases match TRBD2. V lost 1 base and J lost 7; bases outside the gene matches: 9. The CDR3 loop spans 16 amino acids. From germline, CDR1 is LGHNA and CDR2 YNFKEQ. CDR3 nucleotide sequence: TGTGCCAGCAGCCAAGGGGCTAGCGGGTCTGTGAATGAGCAGTTCTTC. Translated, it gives CASSQGASGSVNEQFF.

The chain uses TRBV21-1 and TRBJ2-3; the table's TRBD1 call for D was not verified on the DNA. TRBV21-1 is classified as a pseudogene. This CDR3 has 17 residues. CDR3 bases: TGTGCCAGCGGAGATTCCGGGACAGCCGTACTCACAGATACGCAGTATTTT. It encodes CASGDSGTAVLTDTQYF.

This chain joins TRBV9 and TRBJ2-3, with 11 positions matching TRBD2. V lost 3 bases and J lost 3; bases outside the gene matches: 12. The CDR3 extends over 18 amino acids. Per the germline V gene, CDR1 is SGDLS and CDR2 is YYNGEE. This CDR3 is CASSAGTSGAPGTDTQYF. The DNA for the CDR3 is TGTGCCAGCAGCGCGGGGACTAGCGGAGCCCCGGGAACAGATACGCAGTATTTT.

This CDR3 reads CASSLGGQGANNEQFF. CDR3 sequence (DNA): TGTGCCAGCAGCTTAGGTGGACAGGGGGCGAACAATGAGCAGTTCTTC. The chain links TRBV13 to TRBJ2-1; 11 nucleotides match TRBD1. The CDR3 length is 16 residues. V was clipped by 0 bases and J by 5 bases; unmatched bases: 3. Germline V CDR1 and CDR2: PRHDT, FYEKMQ (reference sequence).

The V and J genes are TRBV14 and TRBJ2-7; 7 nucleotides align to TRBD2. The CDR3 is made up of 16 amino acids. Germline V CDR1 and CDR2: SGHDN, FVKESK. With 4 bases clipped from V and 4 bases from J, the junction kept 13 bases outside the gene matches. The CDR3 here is CASSPRGGSMGYEQYF. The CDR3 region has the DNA TGTGCCAGCAGCCCCCGCGGCGGGAGTATGGGTTACGAGCAGTACTTC.

The DNA for the CDR3 is TGTGCCAGCAGTTCAGGGGGGAGTAGCAATCAGCCCCAGCATTTT. The encoded protein is CASSSGGSSNQPQHF. This sequence joins TRBV27 and TRBJ1-5; 7 bases fit TRBD1. V was clipped by 4 bases and J by 0 bases; unmatched bases: 3. The CDR3 length is 15 residues. The germline V gene encodes CDR1 MNHEY and CDR2 SMNVEV (reference sequence).

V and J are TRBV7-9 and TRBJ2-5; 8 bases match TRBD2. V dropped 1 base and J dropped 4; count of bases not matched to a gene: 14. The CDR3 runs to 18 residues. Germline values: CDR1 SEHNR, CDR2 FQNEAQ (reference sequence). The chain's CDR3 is CASSLGGSGILLGETQYF. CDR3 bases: TGTGCCAGCAGCTTAGGGGGTAGCGGGATACTCTTAGGAGAGACCCAGTACTTC.

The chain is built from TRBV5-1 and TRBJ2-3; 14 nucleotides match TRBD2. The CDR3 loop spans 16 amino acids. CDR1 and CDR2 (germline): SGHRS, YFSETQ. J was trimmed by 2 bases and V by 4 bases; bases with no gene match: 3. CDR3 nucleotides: TGCGCCAGCAGCGCGGGACTAGCGGGGGCCACAGATACGCAGTATTTT. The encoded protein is CASSAGLAGATDTQYF.